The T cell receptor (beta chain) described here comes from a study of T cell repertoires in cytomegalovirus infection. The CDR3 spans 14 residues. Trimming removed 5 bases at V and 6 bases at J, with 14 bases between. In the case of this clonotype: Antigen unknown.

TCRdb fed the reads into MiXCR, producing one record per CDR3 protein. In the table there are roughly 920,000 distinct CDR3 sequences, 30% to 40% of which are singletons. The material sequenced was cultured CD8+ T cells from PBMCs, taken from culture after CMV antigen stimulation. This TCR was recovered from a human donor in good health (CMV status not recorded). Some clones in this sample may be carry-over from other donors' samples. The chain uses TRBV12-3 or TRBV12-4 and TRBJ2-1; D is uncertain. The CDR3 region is CASSASPVGNEQFF. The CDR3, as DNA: TGTGCCAGCAGTGCGAGTCCTGTGGGCAATGAGCAGTTCTTC.